The TCR beta chain under discussion was sequenced for a study of blood T cell repertoires in COVID-19. Across the study: The cDNA or gDNA used as material had been derived from T cells, B-cell-depleted T cells, or PBMCs.

Method: immunoSEQ multiplex PCR; TCRdb's copy keeps in-frame clones and lacks some. The sample holds more than 250,000 clones, about 86% seen once. The germline gives CDR1 MNHEY, CDR2 SVGAGI. CDR3 length equals 13 residues. Trimming removed 6 bases from V and 2 bases from J; junction bases left unmatched: 1. The J gene is TRBJ2-1, the V gene TRBV6-5; 7 positions match TRBD2. The clonotype originates from a woman in her twenties or thirties who had recovered from COVID-19. The sequenced material came from peripheral blood. In DNA form, the CDR3 reads TGTGCCAGCAGGGCGGGAGCCTACAATGAGCAGTTCTTC. Amino acids: CASRAGAYNEQFF.